These 3 T cell receptor beta chains originate from one sample sequenced in a study of breast tumors, draining lymph nodes, adjacent tissues. TCRdb reprocessed the multiplex PCR reads via MiXCR and lists one record per CDR3 protein. The repertoire holds approximately 280,000 distinct CDR3 sequences, with over 30% as singletons. Samples came from axillary lymph nodes draining the breast cancer. The specimen sequenced was axillary lymph node tissue. Source of these receptors: a female donor with breast cancer. Some clones in this sample may be carry-over from other donors' samples.

This clonotype came up many times. This rearrangement joins TRBV4-3 to TRBJ2-1, with 7 positions matching TRBD2. With V trimmed by 4 bases and J by 0 bases, 3 bases remained unmatched. Germline loops: CDR1 LGHNA, CDR2 YSLEER. The length of the CDR3 is 15 residues. The CDR3: CASSPGEGSYNEQFF. The CDR3 DNA is TGCGCCAGCAGCCCCGGGGAGGGCTCCTACAATGAGCAGTTCTTC.

The V and J genes are TRBV29-1 and TRBJ1-5; maybe TRBD1 (6 bases). The CDR3 runs to 13 residues. Germline-derived CDR1 and CDR2 are SQVTM and ANQGSEA. The CDR3, as DNA: TGCAGTGATGGAGGGCAGGGGAATCAGCCCCAGCATTTT. The encoded protein is CSDGGQGNQPQHF. The full variable domain, with the rest looked up from reference TRBV29-1 and TRBJ1-5, is SAVISQKPSRDICQRGTSLTIQCQVDSQVTMMFWYRQQPGQSLTLIATANQGSEATYESGFVIDKFPISRPNLTFSTLTVSNMSPEDSSIYLCSDGGQGNQPQHFGDGTRLSIL.

This clonotype appeared many times. The chain combines TRBV5-8 with TRBJ2-7; 7 bases align to TRBD1. The CDR3 consists of 14 residues. Trimming cost V 4 bases and J 3 bases; bases outside gene matches: 7. Germline V gives CDR1 SGHTS, CDR2 YDEGEE. CDR3 DNA sequence: TGTGCCAGCAGCGCCAGGCAGGGGGTCTACGAGCAGTACTTC. Translating it yields CASSARQGVYEQYF. The full variable domain, in which reference TRBV5-8 and TRBJ2-7 provide the parts outside the CDR3, is EAGVTQSPTHLIKTRGQQATLRCSPISGHTSVYWYQQALGLGLQFLLWYDEGEERNRGNFPPRFSGRQFPNYSSELNVNALELEDSALYLCASSARQGVYEQYFGPGTRLTVT.